A single T cell receptor beta chain is shown here with its context. V trimming: 8 bases; J trimming: 3 bases; junction bases outside the gene matches: 1. This CDR3 is built from 12 residues. Germline V gene data show CDR1 as KGHDR and CDR2 as SFDVKD. Genomic DNA templated the TCR beta VDJ and CDR3 profiling. TCRdb used MiXCR to reprocess the reads, holding one entry per CDR3 protein. The sample contains fewer than 200,000 distinct CDR3 sequences, about 64% of which appear only once. The data originate from a study of CD8+CD57+ T cells in acquired aplastic anemia. V usage is TRBV24-1 and J usage is TRBJ2-5, with 8 positions matching TRBD2. This clonotype originated in a human donor in good health. The material sequenced was sorted CD4+, CD8+, or CD8+CD57+ T cells (not recorded which) from PBMCs. In nucleotides, the CDR3 is TGTGCCACCACGGGAGGGAAAGAGACCCAGTACTTC. It encodes CATTGGKETQYF.